The 14 T cell receptor beta chains in this list originate from one sample, sequenced in a study of CDR3 diversity in severe acne. Via MiXCR, TCRdb re-called the PCR reads, giving one row per CDR3 protein. Here the sample spans roughly 79,000 distinct CDR3 sequences, 45% to 55% being singletons. The sequenced sample consisted of blood. The receptor set was obtained from a male donor with severe acne vulgaris.

This rearrangement joins TRBV12-3 or TRBV12-4 to TRBJ1-2, with 7 bases identical to TRBD1. CDR3 length equals 15 residues. Trimming removed 5 bases from V and 4 bases from J; junction bases left unmatched: 10. CDR3 sequence reads: CASSRMGTDPYGYTF. The CDR3 coding sequence is TGTGCCAGCAGTCGCATGGGGACAGACCCCTATGGCTACACCTTC.

As concerns this clonotype: A much larger clone sits a single nucleotide away, making a read error possible. V gene TRBV10-1 combines with J gene TRBJ2-3, with D perhaps given as TRBD1 or TRBD2 (5 bases each). This CDR3 has 16 amino acids. The V gene's germline CDR1 is WNHNN and CDR2 SYGVQD (reference sequence). Trimming took 3 bases from V and 0 from J, leaving 13 bases between them. The CDR3 bases are TGCGCCAGCAGTGATTCGGGACGGGCTAGCACAGATACGCAGTATTTT. Its translation is CASSDSGRASTDTQYF.

Note on this clonotype: The junction departs from germline at one end; a sequencing error may be responsible. This rearrangement joins TRBV5-1 to TRBJ2-2, with TRBD1 as a possible D gene (7 bases). CDR3 length: 16 residues. Germline assignment: CDR1 SGHRS and CDR2 YFSETQ. The CDR3 DNA is TGCGCCAGCAGCTTGGTGGGACAGACAAACACCGGGGGGCTGTTTTTT. Amino acids: CASSLVGQTNTGGLFF. Combining the CDR3 with reference TRBV5-1 and TRBJ2-2 gives the whole variable domain KAGVTQTPRYLIKTRGQQVTLSCSPISGHRSVSWYQQTPGQGLQFLFEYFSETQRNKGNFPGRFSGRQFSNSRSEMNVSTLELGDSALYLCASSLVGQTNTGGLFFGEGSRLTVL.

V and J are TRBV15 and TRBJ1-5; D unclear. This CDR3 region has 12 residues. The V gene lost 0 bases and the J gene lost 7 bases, with 4 bases spanning the gap. CDR1 and CDR2 from the germline V gene are LNHNV and YYDKDF (reference sequence). This CDR3 is CATSRDRQPQHF. In DNA, the CDR3 is TGTGCCACCAGCAGAGATCGACAGCCCCAGCATTTT.

This clonotype was counted a few times. The chain carries TRBV29-1 and TRBJ1-5, with D uncertain. V lost 5 bases and J lost 5, with 19 bases in between. Germline V gene data show CDR1 as SQVTM and CDR2 as ANQGSEA. This CDR3 region has 15 residues. CDR3 nucleotide sequence: TGCAGCGTTCCTGTCGAACCTGGATTCGATCAGCCCCAGCATTTT. Its translation is CSVPVEPGFDQPQHF.

The V gene is TRBV6-5, the J gene TRBJ1-5; TRBD1 matches at 12 bases. Germline V gives CDR1 MNHEY, CDR2 SVGAGI. The CDR3 contains 16 residues. V was clipped by 6 bases and J by 5 bases; unmatched bases: 8. CDR3 region: CASSPGTGGAYQPQHF. The CDR3 region has the DNA TGTGCCAGCAGCCCCGGGACAGGGGGCGCCTATCAGCCCCAGCATTTT.

The chain carries TRBV6-5 and TRBJ1-6; possible D gene TRBD1, 5 bases. This CDR3 comprises 17 residues. The V gene's germline CDR1 is MNHEY and CDR2 SVGAGI. With 6 bases removed from V and 7 bases from J, the gap between germline ends came to 22 bases. The CDR3 here is CASSRPQMGRLNSPLHF. The CDR3 DNA reads TGTGCCAGCAGCCGTCCACAGATGGGGCGTTTGAATTCACCCCTCCACTTT.

This clonotype occurred many times. The V call is TRBV24-1, the J call TRBJ2-2; the D is unclear. The germline gives CDR1 KGHDR, CDR2 SFDVKD. The CDR3 extends over 15 amino acids. Trimming left V 0 bases short and J 1 base short, with 5 bases between. The CDR3, as DNA: TGTGCCACCAGTGATTTGCGCCTGAACACCGGGGAGCTGTTTTTT. It yields the protein CATSDLRLNTGELFF.

This clonotype was counted at least ten times. The chain uses TRBV20-1 and TRBJ1-5; no firm D call. Germline assignment: CDR1 DFQATT and CDR2 SNEGSKA (reference sequence). This CDR3 contains 12 residues. The V end was cut by 5 bases, the J end by 3 bases, with 8 bases between. This CDR3 is CSAGRNNQPQHF. CDR3 nucleotide sequence: TGCAGTGCTGGACGGAACAATCAGCCCCAGCATTTT.

As to this clonotype: It is unclear where the CDR3 begins or ends on the DNA, so no DNA is shown, and the CDR3 is as TCRdb lists it. J is TRBJ1-6 and V is TRBV7-2; the listed D gene, TRBD1, was not tested against the DNA. The CDR3 is made up of 22 amino acids, end residues included. The germline CDR1 and CDR2 sequences are SGHTA and FQGNSA. The CDR3: CASSPGTLKLSLDRVGCSPLHF.

This chain links TRBV12-3 or TRBV12-4 with TRBJ1-1, with unresolved D. Trimming took off 1 base at V and 6 bases at J, with 12 bases between the two ends. The CDR3 sequence is 14 residues long. The CDR3 reads CASSLVGYESEAFF. The CDR3 DNA is TGTGCCAGCAGTTTAGTAGGGTATGAATCTGAAGCTTTCTTT.

This sequence joins TRBV2 and TRBJ2-5, with 11 nucleotides matching TRBD2. The CDR3 has 16 amino acids. The V segment lost 6 bases and the J segment 5 bases; nucleotides outside the gene matches: 11. CDR1 is SNHLY, CDR2 FYNNEI, per germline. The CDR3 spells CASRTTSGIRGETQYF. The CDR3 DNA reads TGTGCCAGCAGGACGACTAGCGGGATCCGGGGGGAGACCCAGTACTTC. The full variable domain, completed using reference TRBV2 and TRBJ2-5, is EPEVTQTPSHQVTQMGQEVILRCVPISNHLYFYWYRQILGQKVEFLVSFYNNEISEKSEIFDDQFSVERPDGSNFTLKIRSTKLEDSAMYFCASRTTSGIRGETQYFGPGTRLLVL.

The table lists this clonotype with many counts. The V and J genes are TRBV28 and TRBJ1-1, with D tentatively TRBD1 (5 bases). The length of the CDR3 is 13 residues. V shed 2 bases and J shed 1 base, with 5 bases lying between them. Germline V gene sequence: CDR1 MDHEN, CDR2 SYDVKM. CDR3 sequence reads: CASSLQGNTEAFF. The CDR3 DNA follows: TGTGCCAGCAGTTTACAGGGGAACACTGAAGCTTTCTTT.

This clonotype occurred many times. The chain combines TRBV9 with TRBJ2-3; D is perhaps TRBD2 (5 bases). CDR1 and CDR2 (germline): SGDLS, YYNGEE. Between the trimmed V and J ends, which lost 6 bases and 2 bases, there was a span of 19 bases. This CDR3 spans 16 amino acids. The CDR3 bases are TGTGCCAGCACCCAGACTGGCGGGCCTAACACAGATACGCAGTATTTT. This codes for CASTQTGGPNTDTQYF. Complete variable domain (other parts from reference TRBV9 and TRBJ2-3): DSGVTQTPKHLITATGQRVTLRCSPRSGDLSVYWYQQSLDQGLQFLIQYYNGEERAKGNILERFSAQQFPDLHSELNLSSLELGDSALYFCASTQTGGPNTDTQYFGPGTRLTVL.